This T cell receptor (beta chain) was documented in a study of T cell repertoires in cytomegalovirus infection. Study information: Use of recently identified HLA-C-restricted and well-studied HLA-B-restricted CMV epitopes was part of the study. Signatures in public TCR beta sequences pointed to both CMV infection and matching HLA type.

TCRdb independently ran MiXCR on the reads; one entry per CDR3 protein. The table has some 700,000 distinct CDR3 sequences, 30% to 40% seen once. Study-wide results and caveats: HLA-C-restricted CMV clonotypes gave the most frequent clonotype in two of eight donors. Adding up the frequency of public TCR beta families identified people who carried CMV plus the relevant HLA.

This CDR3 region has 15 residues. The V end was cut by 4 bases, the J end by 1 base, with 13 bases between. CDR1 and CDR2 from the germline V gene are MDHEN and SYDVKM. This clonotype has just a few counts. Antigen specificity is unknown. The TCR originated in a human donor in good health (CMV status not recorded). Some clones in this sample may be carry-over from other donors' samples. The source was cultured PBMCs, collected from culture after CMV antigen stimulation. The chain is built from TRBV28 and TRBJ1-1; D possibly corresponds to TRBD1 (6 bases). The CDR3 here is CASSSRGRGNTEAFF. CDR3 nucleotides: TGTGCCAGCAGTTCCCGGGGGCGCGGGAACACTGAAGCTTTCTTT.